This T cell receptor (beta chain) emerged from a study of cytomegalovirus exposure and HLA in healthy donors. Study-wide points: Sequencing probably produced one cluster of sequence variants that were highly shared.

Primers for the PCR totalled 60 Vbeta and 13 Jbeta. Libraries were prepared by immunoSEQ multiplex PCR; TCRdb keeps only in-frame clonotypes and omits some of them. The sample shows more than 30,000 clones, and more than 8% sits with its ten largest clones. The V and J ends lost 0 bases and 1 base respectively, with 7 bases between them. Germline values: CDR1 KGHSH, CDR2 LQKENI. This CDR3 is 14 amino acids long. Details on this clone: The antigen is undetermined.

Specimen: PBMCs. The clonotype was recovered from a man aged 35-49 years in good health and CMV-seropositive. The chain has TRBV18 and TRBJ2-7; D is uncertain. The CDR3 here is CASSPPLESYEQYF. In nucleotides, the CDR3 is TGTGCCAGCTCACCACCGCTAGAATCCTACGAGCAGTACTTC.